These T cell receptor beta chains were read from a single sample in a study of CD8+CD57+ T cells in acquired aplastic anemia. TCRdb re-called the reads with MiXCR, one entry per CDR3 protein. The sample lists some 220,000 distinct CDR3 sequences, approximately 35% occurring once. Specimen: sorted CD4+, CD8+, or CD8+CD57+ T cells (not recorded which) from PBMCs. The receptors derive from a human donor in good health, serving as a control. The CDR3 runs from the conserved cysteine through the conserved F or W. D genes are given only for firm matches. Size is omitted from some rows. Given values are once, few, many or a class for expanded clones.

clone_size,d_call,j_call,v_call,cdr3_nt,cdr3_aa
.,TRBD1,TRBJ1-5,TRBV2,TGTGCCAGCGGACAGGGACCACGGCCCCAGCATTTT,CASGQGPRPQHF
many,.,TRBJ2-7,TRBV5-4,TGTGCCAGCAGCTTACAGGAGGGTCGGAACGAGCAGTACTTC,CASSLQEGRNEQYF
.,.,TRBJ1-2,TRBV10-1,TGCGCCAGCAGTGAGTCAGGGGACTATGGCTACACCTTC,CASSESGDYGYTF
.,.,TRBJ2-7,TRBV15,TGTGCCACCAGCAGAGATCGGGATCGTCGGGACGAGCAGTACTTC,CATSRDRDRRDEQYF
many,TRBD2,TRBJ2-5,TRBV11-2,TGTGCCAGCAGCCGTACTAGCGGGGGGTCAGAGACCCAGTACTTC,CASSRTSGGSETQYF
.,.,TRBJ2-1,TRBV4-1,TGCGCCAGCAGCCAAGATAGGCCCCCCCTGCCCCCTTTTTCTGGTGGCAATGAGCAGTTCTTC,CASSQDRPPLPPFSGGNEQFF
.,.,TRBJ2-1,TRBV4-2,TGTGCCAGCAGCTCCGAGCGGAGCTACGATGAGCAGTTCTTC,CASSSERSYDEQFF
many,.,TRBJ2-7,TRBV19,TGTGCCAGTAGTACAAATATACGCCCGGGCCACGAGCAGTACTTC,CASSTNIRPGHEQYF
many,.,TRBJ1-1,TRBV5-1,TGCGCCAGCAGCTTGGCCAGGCGGGGGATGAACACTGAAGCTTTCTTT,CASSLARRGMNTEAFF
many,TRBD1,TRBJ2-1,TRBV20-1,TGCAGTGCTAGGGTCGACAGGGTGAACGAGCAGTTCTTC,CSARVDRVNEQFF
many,TRBD1,TRBJ2-7,TRBV6-2/TRBV6-3,TGTGCCAGCAGTTACACCAGCGGGACAGGGGTTAGCACCTACGAGCAGTACTTC,CASSYTSGTGVSTYEQYF
many,.,TRBJ2-7,TRBV4-1,TGCGCCAGCAGCCGTCCGTCCTACGAGCAGTACTTC,CASSRPSYEQYF
many,.,TRBJ1-2,TRBV24-1,TGTGCCACCAGTCAGAATCGGGATGGTTATGGCTACACCTTC,CATSQNRDGYGYTF
.,.,TRBJ1-2,TRBV24-1,TGTGCCACCAGTGCCACAGGGTGGAGCGGCTACACCTTC,CATSATGWSGYTF
.,.,TRBJ1-4,TRBV27,TGTGCCAGCAGTGTACGCGGGCAAGCTAATGAAAAACTGTTTTTT,CASSVRGQANEKLFF
.,.,TRBJ1-4,TRBV7-2,TGTGCCAGCAGCCCGTCAGGCAATGAAAAACTGTTTTTT,CASSPSGNEKLFF
many,.,TRBJ1-1,TRBV20-1,TGCAGTGCTAGACCTCGGGTTTCGAACACTGAAGCTTTCTTT,CSARPRVSNTEAFF
many,.,TRBJ1-1,TRBV20-1,TGCAGTGCTACAAAGACAGCTTATGAAGCTTTCTTT,CSATKTAYEAFF
.,.,TRBJ2-3,TRBV3-1,TGTGCCAGCAGCCAAGAGGACGCTCGGACGCAGTATTTT,CASSQEDARTQYF
many,.,TRBJ1-2,TRBV20-1,TGCAGTACTGAGGGGGAGATTTATGGCTACACCTTC,CSTEGEIYGYTF
many,.,TRBJ2-5,TRBV9,TGTGCCAGCAGCGTGGGGGGGCGAGGCATCCAAGAGACCCAGTACTTC,CASSVGGRGIQETQYF
.,TRBD1,TRBJ2-7,TRBV4-1,TGCGCCAGCAGCCTCACACCGGGACAGGGCTACGAGCAGTACTTC,CASSLTPGQGYEQYF
many,.,TRBJ2-7,TRBV19,TGTGCCAGTAGTCCTCTAGTACCCTGCTCCTACGAGCAGTACTTC,CASSPLVPCSYEQYF
few,.,TRBJ1-1,TRBV12-3/TRBV12-4,TGTGCCAGCAGCTTTCAGGAAATTAACACTGAAGCTTTCTTT,CASSFQEINTEAFF
.,TRBD1,TRBJ2-6,TRBV2,TGTGCCAGCAGTGAAATCAGGGGGCGAGTTGGATACTCTGGGGCCAACGTCCTGACTTTC,CASSEIRGRVGYSGANVLTF
many,.,TRBJ1-2,TRBV7-9,TGTGCCAGCAGCTTTGGGCAGGGAGGCTACACCTTC,CASSFGQGGYTF
many,.,TRBJ1-6,TRBV11-2,TGTGCCAGCAGCTTAGATTTCTATAATTCACCCCTCCACTTT,CASSLDFYNSPLHF
many,TRBD1,TRBJ2-7,TRBV3-1,TGTGCCAGCAGCGACCGGGACAGGTCCTACGAGCAGTACTTC,CASSDRDRSYEQYF
many,TRBD2,TRBJ2-7,TRBV20-1,TGCAGTGCTGAAGGACTAGCGGGAGGAAGTGGTGGGTCCTACGAGCAGTACTTC,CSAEGLAGGSGGSYEQYF
.,TRBD1,TRBJ1-6,TRBV20-1,TGCAGTGCTAGGCCGGGACAGGGGACCAATTCACCCCTCCACTTT,CSARPGQGTNSPLHF
few,.,TRBJ2-5,TRBV25-1,TGTGCCAGCAGTGGAGGGCCCGCGATCCAAGAGACCCAGTACTTC,CASSGGPAIQETQYF
.,TRBD2,TRBJ2-3,TRBV11-2,TGTGCCAGCAGCTCAAGGACTAGCGGGAGTACTCATACGCAGTATTTT,CASSSRTSGSTHTQYF
few,.,TRBJ1-2,TRBV12-5,TGTGCTAGTGGTTTGGCAGGGCTGCATGGCTACACCTTC,CASGLAGLHGYTF
many,TRBD1,TRBJ1-2,TRBV5-4,TGTGCCAGCAGCCGTGACAGGGTCGAGGGCTACACCTTC,CASSRDRVEGYTF
few,.,TRBJ2-2,TRBV5-1,TGCGCCAGCAGCTTGGTTACAGGGACCGGGGAGCTGTTTTTT,CASSLVTGTGELFF
many,.,TRBJ2-5,TRBV10-3,TGTGCCATCAGTGATAGGCAAAAAGAGACCCAGTACTTC,CAISDRQKETQYF
few,.,TRBJ1-1,TRBV28,TGTGCCAGCAGTTTAGTAAGCTCTGAAGCTTTCTTT,CASSLVSSEAFF
once,TRBD2,TRBJ2-2,TRBV10-3,TGTGCCACCGCGGGAGGGTACACCGGGGAGCTGTTTTTT,CATAGGYTGELFF
many,.,TRBJ1-2,TRBV19,TGTGCCAGTAGTATAGGGGGATTGTATGGCTACACCTTC,CASSIGGLYGYTF
.,TRBD1,TRBJ1-2,TRBV20-1,TGCAGTGCTGCACAGGACAGGGTCGGTAACTATGGCTACACCTTC,CSAAQDRVGNYGYTF
.,TRBD1,TRBJ1-1,TRBV7-8,TGTGTCAGCAGATCAGACTTCCAGGGGGCGAACACTGAAGCTTTCTTT,CVSRSDFQGANTEAFF
many,TRBD1,TRBJ1-1,TRBV20-1,TGCAGTGCCAAGAGAGGACAGGGGAACACTGAAGCTTTCTTT,CSAKRGQGNTEAFF
.,.,TRBJ1-1,TRBV6-1,TGTGCCAGCAGTGAAGCTTGGGGTCCGAACACTGAAGCTTTCTTT,CASSEAWGPNTEAFF
.,.,TRBJ2-1,TRBV2,TGTGCCAGCGACTCCTACAATGAGCAGTTCTTC,CASDSYNEQFF
.,.,TRBJ1-6,TRBV20-1,TGCAGTGCTAGTAACAGCTATAATTCACCCCTCCACTTT,CSASNSYNSPLHF
.,.,TRBJ1-1,TRBV28,TGTGCCAGCACCCCGGGACGGAAAGCTTTCTTT,CASTPGRKAFF
.,TRBD2,TRBJ2-5,TRBV2,TGTGCCAGCAGATCAGCGGGGGGGGGCACGGAGACCCAGTACTTC,CASRSAGGGTETQYF
.,.,TRBJ1-2,TRBV7-2,TGTGCCAGCAGCTTATCTCCCGGTAACGGCTACACCTTC,CASSLSPGNGYTF
few,TRBD1,TRBJ2-3,TRBV5-1,TGCGCCAGCAGAAAGGGACAGCTTTACACAGATACGCAGTATTTT,CASRKGQLYTDTQYF
many,.,TRBJ2-7,TRBV4-2,TGTGCCAGCAGCCAGAGGATCGAGCTGGAGCAGTACTTC,CASSQRIELEQYF
many,TRBD2,TRBJ2-5,TRBV20-1,TGCAGTGCTGAACCTCCTCTAGCGGAAGAGACCCAGTACTTC,CSAEPPLAEETQYF
once,.,TRBJ1-5,TRBV10-3,TGTGCCATCAGTATAGCGGGACAAGAGACCCAGCATTTT,CAISIAGQETQHF
many,.,TRBJ1-2,TRBV7-2,TGTGCCAGCAGCTTACCTCAGACAGGCAGCTATGGCTACACCTTC,CASSLPQTGSYGYTF
once,.,TRBJ1-5,TRBV29-1,TGCAGCGTTGAATCACAGGGTCCCAATCAGCCCCAGCATTTT,CSVESQGPNQPQHF